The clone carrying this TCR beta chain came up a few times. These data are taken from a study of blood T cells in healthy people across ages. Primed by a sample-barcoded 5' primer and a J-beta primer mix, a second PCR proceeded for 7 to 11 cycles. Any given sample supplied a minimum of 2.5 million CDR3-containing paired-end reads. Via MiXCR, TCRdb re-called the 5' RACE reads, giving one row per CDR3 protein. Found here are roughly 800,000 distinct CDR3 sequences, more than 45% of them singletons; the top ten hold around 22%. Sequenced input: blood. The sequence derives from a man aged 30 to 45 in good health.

DNA for the CDR3: TGTGCCAGTACATTAGCGCTGAGCACAGATACGCAGTATTTT. Translated, it gives CASTLALSTDTQYF. V gene TRBV7-2 combines with J gene TRBJ2-3; possibly TRBD2 for D (5 bases). Per the germline V gene, CDR1 is SGHTA and CDR2 is FQGNSA. The CDR3 is 14 residues long. The germline V and J ends were trimmed by 9 bases and 0 bases, with 13 bases remaining between them.